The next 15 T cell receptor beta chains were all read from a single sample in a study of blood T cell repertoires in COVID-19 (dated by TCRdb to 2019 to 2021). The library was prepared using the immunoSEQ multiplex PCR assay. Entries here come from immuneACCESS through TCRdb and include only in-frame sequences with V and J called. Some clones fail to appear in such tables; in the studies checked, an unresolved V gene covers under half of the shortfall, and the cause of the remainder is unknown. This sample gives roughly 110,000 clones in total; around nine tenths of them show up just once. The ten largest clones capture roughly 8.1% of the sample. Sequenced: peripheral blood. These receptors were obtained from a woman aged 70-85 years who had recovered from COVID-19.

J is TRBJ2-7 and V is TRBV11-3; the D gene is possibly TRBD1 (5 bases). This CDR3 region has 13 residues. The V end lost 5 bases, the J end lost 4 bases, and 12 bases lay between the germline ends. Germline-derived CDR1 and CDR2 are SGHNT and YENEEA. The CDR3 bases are TGTGCCAGCAGCCTCAGTGCAGGGTACGAGCAGTACTTC. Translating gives CASSLSAGYEQYF.

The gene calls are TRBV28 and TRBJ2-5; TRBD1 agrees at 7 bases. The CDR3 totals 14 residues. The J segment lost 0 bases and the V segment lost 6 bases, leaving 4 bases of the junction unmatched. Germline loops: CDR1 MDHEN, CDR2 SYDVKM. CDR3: CASRRTGYQETQYF. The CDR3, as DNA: TGTGCCAGCAGACGGACAGGCTACCAAGAGACCCAGTACTTC.

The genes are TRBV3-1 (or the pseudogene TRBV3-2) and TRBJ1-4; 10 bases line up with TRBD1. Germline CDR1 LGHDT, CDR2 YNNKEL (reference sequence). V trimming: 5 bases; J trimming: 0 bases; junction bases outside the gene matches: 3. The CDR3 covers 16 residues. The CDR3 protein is CASSTDRGTTNEKLFF. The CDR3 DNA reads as TGTGCCAGCAGCACGGACAGGGGGACAACTAATGAAAAACTGTTTTTT.

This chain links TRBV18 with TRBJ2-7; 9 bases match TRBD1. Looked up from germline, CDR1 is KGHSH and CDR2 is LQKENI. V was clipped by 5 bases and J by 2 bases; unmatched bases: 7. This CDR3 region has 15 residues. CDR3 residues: CASSDDRGGTYEQYF. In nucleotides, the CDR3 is TGTGCCAGCTCAGACGACAGGGGGGGGACCTACGAGCAGTACTTC.

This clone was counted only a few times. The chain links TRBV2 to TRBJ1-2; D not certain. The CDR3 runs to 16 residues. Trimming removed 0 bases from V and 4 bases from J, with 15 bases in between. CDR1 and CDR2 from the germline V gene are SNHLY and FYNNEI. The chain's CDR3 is CASSEAGGFTFYGYTF. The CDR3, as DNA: TGTGCCAGCAGTGAAGCTGGAGGGTTCACATTCTATGGCTACACCTTC.

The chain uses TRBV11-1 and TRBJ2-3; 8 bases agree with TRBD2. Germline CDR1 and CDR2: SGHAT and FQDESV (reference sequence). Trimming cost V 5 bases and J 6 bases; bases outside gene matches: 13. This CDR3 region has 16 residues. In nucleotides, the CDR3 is TGTGCCAGCAGCCTTCGGGAGGGGGGCCATTTGGATACGCAGTATTTT. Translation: CASSLREGGHLDTQYF.

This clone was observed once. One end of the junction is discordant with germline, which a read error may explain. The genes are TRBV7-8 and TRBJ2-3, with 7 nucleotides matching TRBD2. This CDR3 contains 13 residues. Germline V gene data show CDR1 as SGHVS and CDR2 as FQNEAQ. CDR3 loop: CASGEGSTDTQYF. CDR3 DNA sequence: TGTGCCAGCGGGGAGGGTAGCACAGACACGCAGTATTTT.

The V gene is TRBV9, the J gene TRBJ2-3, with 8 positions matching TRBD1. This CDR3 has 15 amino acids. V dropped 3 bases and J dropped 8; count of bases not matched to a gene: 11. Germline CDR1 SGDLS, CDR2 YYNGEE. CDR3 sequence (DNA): TGTGCCAGCAGCGGCCGGGACAGGACAATGGGTACGCAGTATTTT. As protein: CASSGRDRTMGTQYF.

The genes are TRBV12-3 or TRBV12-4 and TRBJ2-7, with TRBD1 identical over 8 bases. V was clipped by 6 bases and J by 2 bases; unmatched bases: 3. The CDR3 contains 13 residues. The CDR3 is CASRMTGAYEQYF. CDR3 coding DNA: TGTGCCAGCAGGATGACAGGGGCCTACGAGCAGTACTTC.

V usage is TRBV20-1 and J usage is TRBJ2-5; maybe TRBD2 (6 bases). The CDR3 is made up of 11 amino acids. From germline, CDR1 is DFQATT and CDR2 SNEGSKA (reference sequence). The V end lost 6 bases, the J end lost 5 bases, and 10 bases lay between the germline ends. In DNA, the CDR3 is TGCAGTGCCCCGGGAGCTGAGACCCAGTACTTC. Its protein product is CSAPGAETQYF.

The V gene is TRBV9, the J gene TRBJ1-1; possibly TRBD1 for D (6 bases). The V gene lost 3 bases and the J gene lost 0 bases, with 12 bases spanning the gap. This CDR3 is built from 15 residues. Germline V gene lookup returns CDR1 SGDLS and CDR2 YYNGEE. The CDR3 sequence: CASSDEGDLNTEAFF. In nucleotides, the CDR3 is TGTGCCAGCAGCGATGAGGGGGATTTGAACACTGAAGCTTTCTTT. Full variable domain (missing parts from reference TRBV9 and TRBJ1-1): DSGVTQTPKHLITATGQRVTLRCSPRSGDLSVYWYQQSLDQGLQFLIQYYNGEERAKGNILERFSAQQFPDLHSELNLSSLELGDSALYFCASSDEGDLNTEAFFGQGTRLTVV.

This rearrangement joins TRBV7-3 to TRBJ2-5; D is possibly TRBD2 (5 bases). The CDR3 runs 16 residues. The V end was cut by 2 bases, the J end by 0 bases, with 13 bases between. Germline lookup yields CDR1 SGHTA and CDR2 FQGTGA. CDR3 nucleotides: TGTGCCAGCAGCTTAGAACCGCGAGGGTACCAAGAGACCCAGTACTTC. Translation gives CASSLEPRGYQETQYF. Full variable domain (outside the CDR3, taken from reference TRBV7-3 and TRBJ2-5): GAGVSQTPSNKVTEKGKYVELRCDPISGHTALYWYRQSLGQGPEFLIYFQGTGAADDSGLPNDRFFAVRPEGSVSTLKIQRTERGDSAVYLCASSLEPRGYQETQYFGPGTRLLVL.

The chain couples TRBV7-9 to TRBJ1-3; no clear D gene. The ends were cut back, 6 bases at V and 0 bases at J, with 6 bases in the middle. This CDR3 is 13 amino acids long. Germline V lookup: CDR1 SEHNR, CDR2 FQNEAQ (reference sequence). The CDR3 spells CASSSVSGNTIYF. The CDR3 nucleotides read TGTGCCAGCAGTTCAGTCTCTGGAAACACCATATATTTT. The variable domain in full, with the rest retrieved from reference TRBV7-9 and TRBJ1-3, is DTGVSQNPRHKITKRGQNVTFRCDPISEHNRLYWYRQTLGQGPEFLTYFQNEAQLEKSRLLSDRFSAERPKGSFSTLEIQRTEQGDSAMYLCASSSVSGNTIYFGEGSWLTVV.

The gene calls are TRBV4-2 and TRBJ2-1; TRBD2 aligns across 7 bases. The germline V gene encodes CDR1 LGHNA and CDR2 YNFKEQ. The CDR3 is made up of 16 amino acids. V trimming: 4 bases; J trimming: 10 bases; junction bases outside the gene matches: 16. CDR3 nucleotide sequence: TGTGCCAGCAGCCCTTCCACCAGCGGGGCTTCTCGCGAGCAGTTCTTC. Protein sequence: CASSPSTSGASREQFF.

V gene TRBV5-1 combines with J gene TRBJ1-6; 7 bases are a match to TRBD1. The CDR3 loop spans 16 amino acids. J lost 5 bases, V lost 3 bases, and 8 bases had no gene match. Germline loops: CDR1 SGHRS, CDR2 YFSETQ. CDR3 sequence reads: CASSWGNRGHNSPLHF. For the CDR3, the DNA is TGCGCCAGCAGCTGGGGAAACAGGGGCCATAATTCACCCCTCCACTTT.